These 28 T cell receptor beta chains came from one sample sequenced in a study of neurological immune-mediated disorders. Time point in this sample: longitudinal time-point 1 (baseline). TCRdb recomputed calls from the 5' RACE reads with MiXCR, one row per CDR3 protein. Among around 76,000 distinct CDR3 sequences listed, 9.5% to 13% were seen once. The sample comprised PBMCs. The receptors were sampled from a young man in good health.

This clonotype was seen ten or more times. This chain uses TRBV28 with TRBJ2-7, with D perhaps matching TRBD1 (7 bases). The germline gives CDR1 MDHEN, CDR2 SYDVKM. This CDR3 comprises 15 residues. Trimming cost V 3 bases and J 3 bases, with 15 bases left between them. CDR3 sequence: CASSFGTAGDYEQYF. DNA of the CDR3: TGTGCCAGCAGTTTCGGGACAGCGGGTGACTACGAGCAGTACTTC.

This clonotype was seen ten or more times. The rearrangement links TRBV28 to TRBJ2-4; 10 nucleotides align to TRBD1. The CDR3 sequence is 13 residues long. V gave up 5 bases and J gave up 8 bases; unmatched junction bases: 3. Germline V gene sequence: CDR1 MDHEN, CDR2 SYDVKM. The CDR3 spells CASSQTGGYIQYF. The DNA for the CDR3 is TGTGCCAGCAGTCAGACAGGGGGCTACATTCAGTACTTC.

This clonotype was counted at least ten times. The V call is TRBV5-8, the J call TRBJ2-3; no definite D call. The ends were cut back, 4 bases at V and 0 bases at J, with 12 bases in the middle. From germline, CDR1 is SGHTS and CDR2 YDEGEE. CDR3 length: 15 residues. Here the CDR3 DNA reads TGTGCCAGCAGCCAGGACCATTCTAGCACAGATACGCAGTATTTT. This gives the protein CASSQDHSSTDTQYF.

Many counts were recorded for this clonotype. CDR3 protein: CSARLAGATGYNEQFF. CDR3 nucleotides: TGCAGTGCTAGACTAGCGGGAGCAACGGGTTACAATGAGCAGTTCTTC. This chain links TRBV20-1 with TRBJ2-1; TRBD2 agrees at 10 bases. The CDR3 has 16 amino acids. The V and J ends lost 2 bases and 4 bases, in that order; junction bases with no gene match: 8. Germline V gene data show CDR1 as DFQATT and CDR2 as SNEGSKA (reference sequence).

As regards this clonotype: This may stem from a read error, because a much larger clone lies one nucleotide away. V usage is TRBV11-2 and J usage is TRBJ2-1; either TRBD1 or TRBD2 may fit D (5 bases each). Germline V lookup: CDR1 SGHAT, CDR2 FQNNGV. The CDR3 covers 14 residues. CDR3 loop: CSSSPAGTHNEQFF. The CDR3 bases are TGTTCCAGCAGCCCAGCCGGGACCCACAATGAGCAGTTCTTC.

This clonotype has only one observation. This may stem from a read error, because a much larger clone lies one nucleotide away. J is TRBJ2-4 and V is TRBV3-1, with 8 bases that match TRBD1. The ends lost 1 base at V and 8 bases at J; junction bases unmatched: 7. Germline CDR1 and CDR2: LGHDT and YNNKEL (reference sequence). The CDR3 covers 15 residues. The CDR3 sequence: CASSQGNGQGDIQYF. The CDR3 nucleotides read TGTGCCAGCAGCCAAGGAAACGGACAGGGTGACATTCAGTACTTC.

Ten or more counts support this clonotype. This chain uses TRBV20-1 with TRBJ2-7; 11 positions agree with TRBD1. The CDR3 length is 15 residues. V lost 4 bases to trimming and J lost 2 bases; unmatched junction nucleotides: 7. Germline CDR1 is DFQATT and CDR2 is SNEGSKA (reference sequence). Written as DNA, the CDR3 is TGCAGTGCTACAACTCCGGGACAGGGGGCCTACGAGCAGTACTTC. Translation gives CSATTPGQGAYEQYF.

This clonotype came up many times. The rearrangement uses TRBV10-3 and TRBJ1-1; D is perhaps TRBD1 (6 bases). Germline-derived CDR1 and CDR2 are ENHRY and SYGVKD. The CDR3 length is 13 residues. V was shortened by 7 bases and J by 3 bases, with 12 bases between the two germline ends. The CDR3, as DNA: TGTGCCATCAACTACAGGGTAGACACTGAAGCTTTCTTT. It codes for CAINYRVDTEAFF.

V is TRBV5-1 and J is TRBJ2-1, with TRBD2 matching 9 bases. Germline V CDR1 and CDR2: SGHRS, YFSETQ. After removal of 4 bases from V and 4 bases from J, the junction contained 6 bases not matched to a gene. The CDR3 sequence is 15 residues long. The CDR3 nucleotides are TGCGCCAGCAGCCTTAGCGGGAGCCAATACAATGAGCAGTTCTTC. Protein sequence: CASSLSGSQYNEQFF.

This clonotype was recorded many times. The J gene is TRBJ1-5, the V gene TRBV20-1; no clear D gene. This CDR3 region has 13 residues. The V end lost 1 base, the J end lost 4 bases, and 8 bases lay between the germline ends. Germline CDR1 reads DFQATT; CDR2 reads SNEGSKA (reference sequence). The CDR3 nucleotides are TGCAGTGCTAGAGCTAGCGGAAATCAGCCCCAGCATTTT. This sequence encodes CSARASGNQPQHF.

This clonotype has a count of ten or more. This chain's CDR3 is CASSQDPLTSGIEQFF. DNA for the CDR3: TGTGCCAGCAGCCAAGACCCACTGACTAGCGGGATAGAGCAGTTCTTC. V gene TRBV4-2 combines with J gene TRBJ2-1; 11 nucleotides agree with TRBD2. The J segment lost 10 bases and the V segment lost 0 bases, leaving 8 bases of the junction unmatched. Germline CDR1 reads LGHNA; CDR2 reads YNFKEQ. The CDR3 contains 16 residues.

This clonotype occurred a few times. The V gene is TRBV28, the J gene TRBJ2-7, with TRBD2 identical over 10 bases. The CDR3 contains 14 residues. Germline assignment: CDR1 MDHEN and CDR2 SYDVKM. V gave up 5 bases and J gave up 7 bases; unmatched junction bases: 8. The CDR3 bases are TGTGCCAGCAGTCGCCTAGCGGGAGTGAGTGAGCAGTACTTC. As protein: CASSRLAGVSEQYF.

This clonotype was detected ten times or more. The chain uses TRBV20-1 and TRBJ2-2; tentatively, D is TRBD1 (6 bases). Germline values: CDR1 DFQATT, CDR2 SNEGSKA (reference sequence). The CDR3 sequence is 12 residues long. V lost 4 bases, J lost 7 bases, and 10 bases lay in between. The CDR3 region has the DNA TGCAGTGCTAAACAGGGTGGCGGGGAGCTGTTTTTT. Its protein product is CSAKQGGGELFF.

This clonotype has a count of ten or more. The chain employs TRBV2 and TRBJ2-7, with D possibly being TRBD1 (6 bases). This CDR3 contains 15 residues. Germline values: CDR1 SNHLY, CDR2 FYNNEI. With 4 bases removed from V and 2 bases from J, the gap between germline ends came to 15 bases. CDR3: CASSVPGTNTYEQYF. The CDR3 nucleotides are TGTGCCAGCAGTGTCCCCGGGACAAACACCTACGAGCAGTACTTC.

In its sample, this clonotype was seen a few times. The V and J genes are TRBV29-1 and TRBJ1-1; TRBD1 is a possible D gene (5 bases). The CDR3 extends over 13 amino acids. The V gene lost 5 bases and the J gene lost 0 bases, with 10 bases spanning the gap. The germline V gene encodes CDR1 SQVTM and CDR2 ANQGSEA. CDR3 protein: CSVQTVMNTEAFF. The CDR3, as DNA: TGCAGCGTTCAGACAGTCATGAACACTGAAGCTTTCTTT.

This clonotype was detected a few times. The rearrangement uses TRBV28 and TRBJ2-7; D is undetermined. With 5 bases removed from V and 3 bases from J, the gap between germline ends came to 20 bases. The CDR3 loop spans 16 amino acids. Germline lookup yields CDR1 MDHEN and CDR2 SYDVKM. CDR3 sequence: CASSALPDFTVYEQYF. The CDR3 DNA reads as TGTGCCAGCAGTGCCCTCCCAGATTTCACTGTCTACGAGCAGTACTTC.

This chain links TRBV19 with TRBJ2-7; 12 bases are a match to TRBD2. Unmatched junction bases numbered 6, after V lost 6 bases and J lost 6 bases. The germline gives CDR1 LNHDA, CDR2 SQIVND (reference sequence). The CDR3 spans 14 residues. The chain's CDR3 is CASRTSGRASEQYF. The CDR3 DNA sequence: TGTGCCAGTAGGACTAGCGGGAGAGCGTCCGAGCAGTACTTC.

This clonotype was seen ten or more times. The rearrangement uses TRBV5-1 and TRBJ2-7; 7 nucleotides line up with TRBD2. V gave up 6 bases and J gave up 2 bases; unmatched junction bases: 8. The CDR3 is 14 amino acids. Germline-derived CDR1 and CDR2 are SGHRS and YFSETQ. DNA for the CDR3: TGCGCCAGCACAAGGGAGGGTACTACCTACGAGCAGTACTTC. This gives the protein CASTREGTTYEQYF.

At least ten counts were recorded for this clonotype. The V gene is TRBV20-1, the J gene TRBJ2-7; D is possibly TRBD1 or TRBD2 (5 bases each). CDR3 size: 15 residues. Germline loops: CDR1 DFQATT, CDR2 SNEGSKA (reference sequence). The V end lost 0 bases, the J end lost 5 bases, and 17 bases lay between the germline ends. Here the CDR3 reads CSARDGGTDVNEQYF. The CDR3, as DNA: TGCAGTGCTAGAGATGGGGGAACAGACGTTAACGAGCAGTACTTC.

This clonotype was counted at least ten times. The chain couples TRBV27 to TRBJ2-4, with D possibly TRBD2 on 5 matching bases. With 3 bases removed from V and 2 bases from J, the gap between germline ends came to 14 bases. The CDR3 has 16 amino acids. CDR1 and CDR2 from the germline V gene are MNHEY and SMNVEV (reference sequence). The CDR3 nucleotides are TGTGCCAGCAGTTTTTATCCCCCGGGGACCAAAAACATTCAGTACTTC. This gives the protein CASSFYPPGTKNIQYF.

This clonotype was found many times. The chain combines TRBV12-3 or TRBV12-4 with TRBJ2-7; D not resolved. CDR3 length: 11 residues. V shed 6 bases and J shed 3 bases, with 6 bases lying between them. The chain's CDR3 is CASSRLYEQYF. The DNA of the CDR3 is TGTGCCAGCAGCCGACTCTACGAGCAGTACTTC.

This clonotype was seen a few times. A read error may explain this, as a much larger clone is one base away. The chain employs TRBV18 and TRBJ2-7, with D tentatively TRBD1 (6 bases). Germline assignment: CDR1 KGHSH and CDR2 LQKENI. The CDR3 contains 13 residues. The CDR3 loop reads CVSSPNRVDEQYF. The CDR3 bases are TGTGTCAGCTCACCCAACAGGGTCGACGAGCAGTACTTC.

This clonotype occurred many times. The J gene is TRBJ2-6, the V gene TRBV6-5; no clear D. The germline V gene encodes CDR1 MNHEY and CDR2 SVGAGI. This CDR3 contains 16 residues. Trimming took off 2 bases at V and 0 bases at J, with 8 bases between the two ends. The CDR3 nucleotides are TGTGCCAGCAGTTACGGCAGATACTCTGGGGCCAACGTCCTGACTTTC. This sequence encodes CASSYGRYSGANVLTF.

V gene TRBV7-2 combines with J gene TRBJ2-7; D remains unclear. The CDR3 totals 16 residues. The germline gives CDR1 SGHTA, CDR2 FQGNSA. Trimming left V 2 bases short and J 2 bases short, with 16 bases between. CDR3 DNA sequence: TGTGCCAGCAGCTTATCTTGGGTGGTCGGGCCCTACGAGCAGTACTTC. It encodes CASSLSWVVGPYEQYF.

The genes are TRBV5-1 and TRBJ2-7, with TRBD1 matching 11 bases. The CDR3 length is 16 residues. Per germline, CDR1 SGHRS and CDR2 YFSETQ. J was trimmed by 5 bases and V by 4 bases; bases with no gene match: 11. This chain's CDR3 is CASSQRPGTGGDEQYF. The DNA of the CDR3 is TGCGCCAGCAGCCAGAGACCCGGGACAGGGGGTGACGAGCAGTACTTC.

In its sample, this clonotype ranks as medium-sized. The chain is built from TRBV11-2 and TRBJ2-1; D gene uncertain. Trimming took off 0 bases at V and 6 bases at J, with 9 bases between the two ends. The CDR3 contains 14 residues. Germline values: CDR1 SGHAT, CDR2 FQNNGV. The CDR3 sequence is CASSLDRWGNEQFF. The CDR3 DNA is TGTGCCAGCAGCTTAGACAGATGGGGCAATGAGCAGTTCTTC.

This sequence joins TRBV28 and TRBJ1-1; D uncertain. The V and J ends lost 6 bases and 0 bases respectively, with 11 bases between them. Germline assignment: CDR1 MDHEN and CDR2 SYDVKM. The CDR3 sequence is 14 residues long. The CDR3 DNA is TGTGCCAGCAGAAGGGATTCGGTGAACACTGAAGCTTTCTTT. It yields the protein CASRRDSVNTEAFF.

This clonotype was observed at least ten times. V usage is TRBV5-1 and J usage is TRBJ2-7; D gene ambiguous. With 5 bases removed from V and 0 bases from J, the gap between germline ends came to 12 bases. The CDR3 length is 14 residues. Germline CDR1 reads SGHRS; CDR2 reads YFSETQ. In nucleotides, the CDR3 is TGCGCCAGCAGTTATCAGGCCAGCTCCTACGAGCAGTACTTC. It is translated as CASSYQASSYEQYF.